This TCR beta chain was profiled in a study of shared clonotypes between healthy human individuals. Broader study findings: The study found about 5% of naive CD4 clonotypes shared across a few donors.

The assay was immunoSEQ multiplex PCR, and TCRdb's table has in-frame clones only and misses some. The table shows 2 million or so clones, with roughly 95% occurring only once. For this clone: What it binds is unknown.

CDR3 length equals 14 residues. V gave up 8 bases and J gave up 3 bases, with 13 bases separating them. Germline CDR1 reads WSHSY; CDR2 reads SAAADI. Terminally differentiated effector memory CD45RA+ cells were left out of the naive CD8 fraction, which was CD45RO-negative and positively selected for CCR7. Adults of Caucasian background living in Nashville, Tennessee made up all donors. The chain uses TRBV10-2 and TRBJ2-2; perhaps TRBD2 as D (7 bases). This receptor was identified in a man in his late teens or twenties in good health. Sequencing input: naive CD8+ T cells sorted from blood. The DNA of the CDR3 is TGCGCCAGCGGGGAGGGGGGGGACACCGGGGAGCTGTTTTTT. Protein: CASGEGGDTGELFF.